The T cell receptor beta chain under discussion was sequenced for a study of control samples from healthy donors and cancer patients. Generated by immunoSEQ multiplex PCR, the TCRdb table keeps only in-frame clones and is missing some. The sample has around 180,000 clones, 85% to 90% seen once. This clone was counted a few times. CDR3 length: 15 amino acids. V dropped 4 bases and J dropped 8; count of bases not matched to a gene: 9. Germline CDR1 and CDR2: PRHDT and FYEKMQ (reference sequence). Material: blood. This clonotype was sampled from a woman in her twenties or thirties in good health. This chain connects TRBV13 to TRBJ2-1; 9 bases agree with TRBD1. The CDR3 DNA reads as TGTGCCAGCAGCTCTCGGGACAGGGCAGTCTATGAGCAGTTCTTC. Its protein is CASSSRDRAVYEQFF.